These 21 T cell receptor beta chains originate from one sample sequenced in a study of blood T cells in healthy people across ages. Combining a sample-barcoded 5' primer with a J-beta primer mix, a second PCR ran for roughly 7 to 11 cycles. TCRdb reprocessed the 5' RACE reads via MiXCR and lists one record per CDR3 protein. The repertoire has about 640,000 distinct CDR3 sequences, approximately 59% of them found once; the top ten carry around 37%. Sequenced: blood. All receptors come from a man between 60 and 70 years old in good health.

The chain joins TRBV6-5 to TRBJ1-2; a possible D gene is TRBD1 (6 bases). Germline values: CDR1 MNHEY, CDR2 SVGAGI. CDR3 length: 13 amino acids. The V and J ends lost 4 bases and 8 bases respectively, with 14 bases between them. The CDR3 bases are TGTGCCAGCAGTTCACAGGGAATTAACGGCTACACCTTC. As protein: CASSSQGINGYTF.

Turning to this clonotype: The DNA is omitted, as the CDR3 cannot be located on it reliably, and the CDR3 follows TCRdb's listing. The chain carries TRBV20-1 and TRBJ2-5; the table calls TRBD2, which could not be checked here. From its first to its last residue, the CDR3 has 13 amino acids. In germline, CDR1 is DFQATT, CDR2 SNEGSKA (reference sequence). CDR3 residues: CSAPLGGTSGQYF.

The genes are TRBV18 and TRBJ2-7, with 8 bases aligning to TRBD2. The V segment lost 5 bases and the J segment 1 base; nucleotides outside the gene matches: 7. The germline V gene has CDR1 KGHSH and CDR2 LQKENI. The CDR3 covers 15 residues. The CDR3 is CASSSGLVSSYEQYF. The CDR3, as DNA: TGTGCCAGCTCATCGGGACTAGTATCGTCCTACGAGCAGTACTTC. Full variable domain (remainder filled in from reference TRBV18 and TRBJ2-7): NAGVMQNPRHLVRRRGQEARLRCSPMKGHSHVYWYRQLPEEGLKFMVYLQKENIIDESGMPKERFSAEFPKEGPSILRIQQVVRGDSAAYFCASSSGLVSSYEQYFGPGTRLTVT.

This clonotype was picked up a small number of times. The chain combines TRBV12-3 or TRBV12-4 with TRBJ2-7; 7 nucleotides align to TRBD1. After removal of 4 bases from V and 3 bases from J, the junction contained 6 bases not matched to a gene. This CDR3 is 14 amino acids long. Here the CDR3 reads CASSSPGTVYEQYF. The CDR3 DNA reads TGTGCCAGCAGTTCTCCCGGGACAGTCTACGAGCAGTACTTC.

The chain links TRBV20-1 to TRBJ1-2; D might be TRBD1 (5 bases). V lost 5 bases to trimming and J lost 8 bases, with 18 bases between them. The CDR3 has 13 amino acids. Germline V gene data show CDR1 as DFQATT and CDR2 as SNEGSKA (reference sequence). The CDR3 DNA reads TGCAGTGCTGGGGCCCAGGCAGGGTCCGGCTACACCTTC. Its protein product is CSAGAQAGSGYTF.

In DNA, the CDR3 is TGCGCCAGCAGCGTAACAGGGACCTATAATTCACCCCTCCACTTT. It translates to CASSVTGTYNSPLHF. J is TRBJ1-6 and V is TRBV5-1; D perhaps matches TRBD1 (6 bases). The CDR3 is 15 amino acids. The germline gives CDR1 SGHRS, CDR2 YFSETQ. Trimming shortened V by 4 bases and J by 2 bases, and 10 bases separated the two germline ends.

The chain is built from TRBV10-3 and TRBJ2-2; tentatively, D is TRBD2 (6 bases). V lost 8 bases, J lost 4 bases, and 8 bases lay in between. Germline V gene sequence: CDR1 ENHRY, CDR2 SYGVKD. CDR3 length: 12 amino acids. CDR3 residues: CAIASVTGELFF. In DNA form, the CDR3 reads TGTGCCATCGCTAGCGTCACCGGGGAGCTGTTTTTT.

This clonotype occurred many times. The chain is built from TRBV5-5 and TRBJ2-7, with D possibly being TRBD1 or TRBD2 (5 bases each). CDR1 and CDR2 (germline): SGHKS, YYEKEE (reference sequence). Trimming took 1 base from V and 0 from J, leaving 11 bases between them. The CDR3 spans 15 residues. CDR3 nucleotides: TGTGCCAGCAGCTTGACGTCGGGGACCTCCTACGAGCAGTACTTC. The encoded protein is CASSLTSGTSYEQYF.

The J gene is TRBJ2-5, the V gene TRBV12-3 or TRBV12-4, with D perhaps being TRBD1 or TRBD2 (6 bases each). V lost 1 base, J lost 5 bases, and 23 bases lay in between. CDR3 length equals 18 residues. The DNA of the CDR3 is TGTGCCAGCAGTTTAGTTGCTGGGCGGGGACAAGGTGGGGAGACCCAGTACTTC. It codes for CASSLVAGRGQGGETQYF.

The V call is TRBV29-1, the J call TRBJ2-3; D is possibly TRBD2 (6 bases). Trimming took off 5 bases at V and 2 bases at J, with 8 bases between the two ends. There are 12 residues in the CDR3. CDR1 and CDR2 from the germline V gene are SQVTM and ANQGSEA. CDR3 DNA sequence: TGCAGCGTTCGGGAGTACACAGATACGCAGTATTTT. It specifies CSVREYTDTQYF.

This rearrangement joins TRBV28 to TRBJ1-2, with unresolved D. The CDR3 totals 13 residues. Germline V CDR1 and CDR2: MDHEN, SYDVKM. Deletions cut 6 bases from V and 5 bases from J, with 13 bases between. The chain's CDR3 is CASSGLPVYGYTF. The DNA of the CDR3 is TGTGCCAGCAGCGGCCTCCCTGTGTATGGCTACACCTTC.

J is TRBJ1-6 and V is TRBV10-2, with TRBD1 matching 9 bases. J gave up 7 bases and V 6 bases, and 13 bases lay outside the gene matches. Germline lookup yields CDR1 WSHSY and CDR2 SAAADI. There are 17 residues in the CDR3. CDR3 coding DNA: TGCGCCAGCAGCCGGGGACAGGGACCGGGGGGCAATTCACCCCTCCACTTT. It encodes CASSRGQGPGGNSPLHF.

Here the CDR3 DNA reads TGTGCCAGCACCCTCGGGAGCGAGCAGTACTTC. This translates into CASTLGSEQYF. V is TRBV5-6 and J is TRBJ2-7; tentative D call: TRBD2 (6 bases). In germline, CDR1 is SGHDT, CDR2 YYEEEE. V lost 6 bases and J 6 bases, leaving 10 bases between the germline ends. This CDR3 has 11 amino acids.

The CDR3 DNA is TGTGCCAGCAGCCAAGATAGGTGGGCAGTCCAAGAGACCCAGTACTTC. It translates to CASSQDRWAVQETQYF. V and J are TRBV14 and TRBJ2-5; D gene uncertain. The CDR3 is 16 residues long. The V gene's germline CDR1 is SGHDN and CDR2 FVKESK. The V end was cut by 0 bases, the J end by 1 base, with 12 bases between.

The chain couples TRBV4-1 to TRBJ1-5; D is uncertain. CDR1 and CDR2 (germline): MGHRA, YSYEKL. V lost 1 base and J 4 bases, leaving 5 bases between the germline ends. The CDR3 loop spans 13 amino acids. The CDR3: CASSQAGNQPQHF. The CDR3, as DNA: TGCGCCAGCAGCCAAGCGGGGAATCAGCCCCAGCATTTT.

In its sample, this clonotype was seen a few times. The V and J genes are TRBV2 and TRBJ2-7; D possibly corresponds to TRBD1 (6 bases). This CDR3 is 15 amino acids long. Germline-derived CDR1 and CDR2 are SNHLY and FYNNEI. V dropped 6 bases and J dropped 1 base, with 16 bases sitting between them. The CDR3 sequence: CASRGNRDRSYEQYF. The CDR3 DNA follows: TGTGCCAGCAGGGGTAACAGGGATCGTTCCTACGAGCAGTACTTC.

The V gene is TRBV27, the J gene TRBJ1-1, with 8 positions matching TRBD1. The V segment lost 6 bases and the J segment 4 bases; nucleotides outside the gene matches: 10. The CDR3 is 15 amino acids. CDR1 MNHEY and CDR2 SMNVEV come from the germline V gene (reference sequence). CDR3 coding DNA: TGTGCCAGCAGCCAGGACAGGGAGTGGAGCACTGAAGCTTTCTTT. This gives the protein CASSQDREWSTEAFF.

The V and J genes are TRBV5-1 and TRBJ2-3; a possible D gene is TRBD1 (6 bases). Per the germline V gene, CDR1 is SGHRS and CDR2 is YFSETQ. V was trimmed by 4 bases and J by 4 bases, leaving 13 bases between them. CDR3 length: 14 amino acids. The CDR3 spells CASSPRGAADTQYF. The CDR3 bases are TGCGCCAGCAGCCCCAGGGGAGCGGCAGATACGCAGTATTTT.

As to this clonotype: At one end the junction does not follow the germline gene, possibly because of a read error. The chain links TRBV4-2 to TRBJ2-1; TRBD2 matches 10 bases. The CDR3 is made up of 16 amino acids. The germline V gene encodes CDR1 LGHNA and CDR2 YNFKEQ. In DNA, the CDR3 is TGTGTCAGCAGCCAAAGGCTAGCGGGGGCCTACAATGAGCAGTTCTTC. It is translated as CVSSQRLAGAYNEQFF.

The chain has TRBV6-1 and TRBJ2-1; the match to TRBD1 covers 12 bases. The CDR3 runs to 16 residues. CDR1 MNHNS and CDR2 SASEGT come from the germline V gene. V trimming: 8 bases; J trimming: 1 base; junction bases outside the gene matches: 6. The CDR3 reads CASAGQGATSYNEQFF. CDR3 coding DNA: TGTGCCAGCGCGGGACAGGGGGCCACTTCCTACAATGAGCAGTTCTTC.

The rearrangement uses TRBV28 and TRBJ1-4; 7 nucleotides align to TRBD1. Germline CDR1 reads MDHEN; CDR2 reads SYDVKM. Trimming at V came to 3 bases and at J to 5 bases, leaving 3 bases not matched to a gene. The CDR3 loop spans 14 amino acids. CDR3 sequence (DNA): TGTGCCAGCAGTTTGGAAGGGGGCAATGAAAAACTGTTTTTT. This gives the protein CASSLEGGNEKLFF.